This entry concerns a single T cell receptor (beta chain). These data are taken from a study of blood T cell repertoires in COVID-19. Authors' processing steps: Amplification of reference gene primers was used by the study to estimate nucleated cell counts. Clones were sequenced by immunoSEQ multiplex PCR, and TCRdb holds only the in-frame ones, with some missing. That table furnishes V, J and clone size, whereas the DNA furnished D and trimming. The sample yields over 150,000 clones, 65% to 90% seen once. The CDR3 spans 15 residues. CDR1 and CDR2 (germline): KGHSH, LQKENI. After removal of 3 bases from V and 8 bases from J, the junction contained 11 bases not matched to a gene.

The specimen sequenced was peripheral blood. J is TRBJ1-2 and V is TRBV18, with TRBD1 matching over 8 bases. The source is a woman aged 55-70 years with COVID-19, enrolled during active disease. CDR3 residues: CASSPGDAGQGGYTF. The CDR3 DNA reads as TGTGCCAGCTCACCCGGGGACGCCGGACAGGGAGGCTACACCTTC.